This T cell receptor (beta chain) was documented in a study of cytomegalovirus exposure and HLA in healthy donors. Findings and caveats of the study: The study dropped some indistinguishable V segments, TRBV6-2 and TRBV6-3 among them.

The CDR3 covers 16 residues. The junction had 3 bases not matched to a gene; V was cut back by 1 base and J by 4 bases. In germline, CDR1 is SEHNR, CDR2 FQNEAQ (reference sequence). With 60 Vbeta and 13 Jbeta primers, the PCR was carried out. Assay used: immunoSEQ multiplex PCR; TCRdb lists only in-frame clones, some missing. The data show roughly 160,000 clones, just under 80% seen once. Healthy people donating bone marrow made up the donors. As regards this clone: The antigen is undetermined.

This clonotype originated in a woman between 50 and 59 years old in good health and CMV-seronegative. V gene TRBV7-9 combines with J gene TRBJ2-2, with 10 bases lining up with TRBD1. The material sequenced was PBMCs. The CDR3 region is CASSLGRDRGTGELFF. The CDR3 DNA reads TGTGCCAGCAGCTTAGGAAGGGACAGGGGCACCGGGGAGCTGTTTTTT.